Listed below are T cell receptor beta chains from one sample, sequenced in a study of T cells after somatic rescue of genetic block. Sequenced by immunoSEQ multiplex PCR; TCRdb stores in-frame clones only, minus some. The repertoire includes 60,000 to 75,000 clones, about 90% of them detected once, and 3% sits in the top ten. Sequencing was done on a sample of peripheral blood mononuclear cells (PBMCs). The receptors originated from a man in his forties or fifties. CDR3s include the opening cysteine and the closing phenylalanine or tryptophan. Each record gives: clone size, J gene, V gene, D gene, CDR3 protein, CDR3 DNA. A D gene is named only where the DNA matches it firmly. Only part of the rows carry a size: once, few, many, or a class if the clone is expanded.

abundance: NA
j_gene: TRBJ1-6
v_gene: TRBV18
d_gene: TRBD1
CDR3aa: CASSFTGGRNNSPLHF
CDR3nt: TGTGCCAGCTCATTCACAGGGGGGAGAAATAATTCACCCCTCCACTTT

abundance: once
j_gene: TRBJ2-3
v_gene: TRBV11-2
d_gene: NA
CDR3aa: CASSTGPRSSIHTQYF
CDR3nt: TGTGCCAGCAGCACCGGCCCACGGTCGAGCATTCATACGCAGTATTTT

abundance: NA
j_gene: TRBJ2-2
v_gene: TRBV2
d_gene: NA
CDR3aa: CASRVIQGSAGELFF
CDR3nt: TGTGCCAGCAGGGTAATACAGGGTTCGGCCGGGGAGCTGTTTTTT

abundance: NA
j_gene: TRBJ1-3
v_gene: TRBV5-4
d_gene: NA
CDR3aa: CASSLELGNTIYF
CDR3nt: TGTGCCAGCAGCTTGGAGTTGGGAAACACCATATATTTT

abundance: NA
j_gene: TRBJ1-1
v_gene: TRBV6-5
d_gene: TRBD1
CDR3aa: CASSNPTGAPSEAFF
CDR3nt: TGTGCCAGCAGTAACCCAACAGGGGCACCTTCTGAAGCTTTCTTT

abundance: NA
j_gene: TRBJ2-2
v_gene: TRBV7-9
d_gene: NA
CDR3aa: CASSLALRGASFTGELFF
CDR3nt: TGTGCCAGCAGCTTAGCATTGAGGGGAGCCTCTTTCACCGGGGAGCTGTTTTTT

abundance: NA
j_gene: TRBJ2-7
v_gene: TRBV7-6
d_gene: TRBD2
CDR3aa: CASSLGASGFSYEQYF
CDR3nt: TGTGCCAGCAGCTTAGGGGCTAGCGGGTTTTCCTACGAGCAGTACTTC

abundance: NA
j_gene: TRBJ2-5
v_gene: TRBV5-5
d_gene: NA
CDR3aa: CASSLRPPEHQETQYF
CDR3nt: TGTGCCAGCAGCTTACGCCCTCCGGAGCACCAAGAGACCCAGTACTTC

abundance: NA
j_gene: TRBJ1-5
v_gene: TRBV7-8
d_gene: NA
CDR3aa: CASSLATANQPQHF
CDR3nt: TGTGCCAGCAGCTTAGCTACAGCTAATCAGCCCCAGCATTTT

abundance: NA
j_gene: TRBJ2-3
v_gene: TRBV5-1
d_gene: NA
CDR3aa: CASSLKTTDSTDTQYF
CDR3nt: TGCGCCAGCAGCTTGAAAACTACTGATAGCACAGATACGCAGTATTTT

abundance: NA
j_gene: TRBJ1-2
v_gene: TRBV30
d_gene: NA
CDR3aa: CAWSVWRGRGYTF
CDR3nt: TGTGCCTGGAGTGTATGGAGGGGGAGAGGCTACACCTTC

abundance: NA
j_gene: TRBJ1-2
v_gene: TRBV18
d_gene: TRBD1
CDR3aa: CASSPSYGQGDGYTF
CDR3nt: TGTGCCAGCTCGCCTAGTTACGGACAGGGGGATGGCTACACCTTC

abundance: NA
j_gene: TRBJ1-1
v_gene: TRBV4-2
d_gene: NA
CDR3aa: CASSTRSGGTEAFF
CDR3nt: TGTGCCAGCAGCACCCGATCAGGCGGGACTGAAGCTTTCTTT

abundance: NA
j_gene: TRBJ1-6
v_gene: TRBV6-1
d_gene: NA
CDR3aa: CASSERDYNSPLHF
CDR3nt: TGTGCCAGCAGTGAAAGGGACTATAATTCACCCCTCCACTTT

abundance: NA
j_gene: TRBJ1-2
v_gene: TRBV2
d_gene: NA
CDR3aa: CASTAGYGYTF
CDR3nt: TGTGCCAGCACAGCGGGGTATGGCTACACCTTC

abundance: once
j_gene: TRBJ1-1
v_gene: TRBV6-5
d_gene: NA
CDR3aa: CASRTGAHTEAFF
CDR3nt: TGTGCCAGCAGAACCGGGGCTCACACTGAAGCTTTCTTT

abundance: NA
j_gene: TRBJ2-2
v_gene: TRBV6-5
d_gene: NA
CDR3aa: CASSRQRNTGELFF
CDR3nt: TGTGCCAGCAGTCGACAGCGGAACACCGGGGAGCTGTTTTTT

abundance: NA
j_gene: TRBJ1-3
v_gene: TRBV27
d_gene: TRBD1
CDR3aa: CASRSTGNGNTIYF
CDR3nt: TGTGCCAGCAGATCGACAGGGAATGGAAACACCATATATTTT

abundance: NA
j_gene: TRBJ2-7
v_gene: TRBV4-1
d_gene: NA
CDR3aa: CASSRQPGTNYEQYF
CDR3nt: TGCGCCAGCAGCCGTCAGCCGGGAACAAACTACGAGCAGTACTTC

abundance: NA
j_gene: TRBJ2-1
v_gene: TRBV21-1
d_gene: NA
CDR3aa: CASSGRDRKVYNEQFF
CDR3nt: TGTGCCAGCAGCGGGAGGGACCGGAAAGTCTACAATGAGCAGTTCTTC

abundance: once
j_gene: TRBJ1-6
v_gene: TRBV23-1
d_gene: NA
CDR3aa: CASSQSRVSSYNSPLHF
CDR3nt: TGCGCCAGCAGTCAATCGAGGGTCAGCTCCTATAATTCACCCCTCCACTTT

abundance: NA
j_gene: TRBJ2-2
v_gene: TRBV7-2
d_gene: NA
CDR3aa: CASSLEGKIGTVFF
CDR3nt: TGTGCCAGCAGCTTAGAAGGGAAAATTGGAACGGTGTTTTTT

abundance: few
j_gene: TRBJ2-7
v_gene: TRBV9
d_gene: TRBD1
CDR3aa: CASSVGQSYEQYF
CDR3nt: TGTGCCAGCAGCGTGGGACAGTCCTACGAGCAGTACTTC

abundance: NA
j_gene: TRBJ2-6
v_gene: TRBV5-1
d_gene: NA
CDR3aa: CASSLQAVKSANVLTF
CDR3nt: TGCGCCAGCAGCTTGCAGGCAGTTAAATCAGCCAACGTCCTGACTTTC

abundance: NA
j_gene: TRBJ1-2
v_gene: TRBV2
d_gene: NA
CDR3aa: CASSEAGMSYGYTF
CDR3nt: TGTGCCAGCAGTGAAGCAGGGATGAGTTATGGCTACACCTTC

abundance: NA
j_gene: TRBJ1-1
v_gene: TRBV5-4
d_gene: TRBD1
CDR3aa: CASSPGTAYTEAFF
CDR3nt: TGTGCCAGCAGCCCCGGGACAGCGTACACTGAAGCTTTCTTT

abundance: NA
j_gene: TRBJ1-1
v_gene: TRBV4-2
d_gene: NA
CDR3aa: CASSQGPPRGRSEAFF
CDR3nt: TGTGCCAGCAGCCAAGGGCCCCCTCGGGGGAGGTCTGAAGCTTTCTTT

abundance: NA
j_gene: TRBJ2-7
v_gene: TRBV5-1
d_gene: TRBD2
CDR3aa: CASSLTSGRATQYF
CDR3nt: TGCGCCAGCAGCTTGACTAGCGGGAGGGCCACGCAGTACTTC

abundance: NA
j_gene: TRBJ2-3
v_gene: TRBV18
d_gene: TRBD2
CDR3aa: CASSPAGSGRTDTQYF
CDR3nt: TGTGCCAGCTCACCAGCCGGAAGCGGGAGGACAGATACGCAGTATTTT

abundance: NA
j_gene: TRBJ1-4
v_gene: TRBV19
d_gene: TRBD1
CDR3aa: CASSLRDRGEKLFF
CDR3nt: TGTGCCAGTAGTCTTCGGGACAGGGGGGAAAAACTGTTTTTT

abundance: NA
j_gene: TRBJ2-2
v_gene: TRBV7-9
d_gene: TRBD2
CDR3aa: CASSAPAGGLTGELFF
CDR3nt: TGTGCCAGCAGCGCACCAGCGGGGGGGCTCACCGGGGAGCTGTTTTTT

abundance: NA
j_gene: TRBJ2-7
v_gene: TRBV16
d_gene: NA
CDR3aa: CASSPPPGGGGYEQYF
CDR3nt: TGTGCCAGCAGCCCCCCTCCCGGGGGAGGTGGCTACGAGCAGTACTTC

abundance: NA
j_gene: TRBJ2-3
v_gene: TRBV2
d_gene: TRBD2
CDR3aa: CASSETSASGGNTDTQYF
CDR3nt: TGTGCCAGCAGTGAAACTTCCGCTAGCGGGGGGAACACAGATACGCAGTATTTT

abundance: NA
j_gene: TRBJ2-1
v_gene: TRBV6-4
d_gene: NA
CDR3aa: CASSPQGGYNEQFF
CDR3nt: TGTGCCAGCAGTCCCCAGGGGGGGTACAATGAGCAGTTCTTC

abundance: NA
j_gene: TRBJ2-3
v_gene: TRBV4-2
d_gene: NA
CDR3aa: CASSQGPTRGSTDTQYF
CDR3nt: TGTGCCAGCAGCCAAGGGCCAACCCGGGGGAGCACAGATACGCAGTATTTT

abundance: NA
j_gene: TRBJ1-2
v_gene: TRBV7-9
d_gene: TRBD1
CDR3aa: CASSLGQGGGYTF
CDR3nt: TGTGCCAGCAGCTTAGGACAGGGAGGTGGCTACACCTTC

abundance: NA
j_gene: TRBJ2-3
v_gene: TRBV25-1
d_gene: TRBD1
CDR3aa: CASSQDRGLSDTQYF
CDR3nt: TGTGCCAGCAGTCAGGACAGGGGGCTTTCAGATACGCAGTATTTT

abundance: NA
j_gene: TRBJ2-5
v_gene: TRBV7-2
d_gene: NA
CDR3aa: CASSLWGWQETQYF
CDR3nt: TGTGCCAGCAGCTTATGGGGATGGCAAGAGACCCAGTACTTC

abundance: NA
j_gene: TRBJ2-2
v_gene: TRBV27
d_gene: NA
CDR3aa: CASSRYLGSTGELFF
CDR3nt: TGTGCCAGCAGTCGTTACCTGGGTAGCACCGGGGAGCTGTTTTTT

abundance: NA
j_gene: TRBJ2-5
v_gene: TRBV20-1
d_gene: NA
CDR3aa: CSATSQETQYF
CDR3nt: TGCAGTGCTACGAGTCAAGAGACCCAGTACTTC

abundance: NA
j_gene: TRBJ1-3
v_gene: TRBV7-2
d_gene: NA
CDR3aa: CASSLGGGGGNTIYF
CDR3nt: TGTGCCAGCAGCTTAGGAGGGGGAGGCGGAAACACCATATATTTT

abundance: NA
j_gene: TRBJ2-6
v_gene: TRBV28
d_gene: NA
CDR3aa: CASNTGANVLTF
CDR3nt: TGTGCCAGCAATACTGGGGCCAACGTCCTGACTTTC

abundance: NA
j_gene: TRBJ2-1
v_gene: TRBV7-9
d_gene: TRBD1
CDR3aa: CASSWQGAGNNEQFF
CDR3nt: TGTGCCAGCAGCTGGCAGGGGGCGGGCAACAATGAGCAGTTCTTC

abundance: NA
j_gene: TRBJ1-4
v_gene: TRBV27
d_gene: NA
CDR3aa: CASSSSLTASNEKLFF
CDR3nt: TGTGCCAGCAGTTCCTCCTTGACAGCTTCTAATGAAAAACTGTTTTTT

abundance: NA
j_gene: TRBJ2-1
v_gene: TRBV10-1
d_gene: NA
CDR3aa: CASSELAEDSSYNEQFF
CDR3nt: TGCGCCAGCAGTGAGCTAGCCGAGGATAGCTCCTACAATGAGCAGTTCTTC

abundance: NA
j_gene: TRBJ2-3
v_gene: TRBV7-9
d_gene: TRBD2
CDR3aa: CASSSNPGLVADTQYF
CDR3nt: TGTGCCAGCAGCTCGAACCCGGGACTAGTAGCAGATACGCAGTATTTT

abundance: NA
j_gene: TRBJ2-7
v_gene: TRBV4-3
d_gene: TRBD2
CDR3aa: CASSHATGTSSYEQYF
CDR3nt: TGCGCCAGCAGCCACGCTACCGGGACTAGTTCCTACGAGCAGTACTTC

abundance: NA
j_gene: TRBJ2-1
v_gene: TRBV7-6
d_gene: TRBD2
CDR3aa: CASSLDTGGRNEQFF
CDR3nt: TGTGCCAGCAGCTTAGATACGGGGGGAAGGAATGAGCAGTTCTTC

abundance: NA
j_gene: TRBJ2-7
v_gene: TRBV27
d_gene: NA
CDR3aa: CASSLSLTGILYEQYF
CDR3nt: TGTGCCAGCAGTTTATCGTTGACAGGAATCCTCTACGAGCAGTACTTC

abundance: NA
j_gene: TRBJ2-5
v_gene: TRBV5-1
d_gene: TRBD1
CDR3aa: CASSPQGALETQYF
CDR3nt: TGCGCCAGCAGCCCACAGGGGGCTTTAGAGACCCAGTACTTC

abundance: NA
j_gene: TRBJ1-1
v_gene: TRBV2
d_gene: NA
CDR3aa: CASRGTVDDTEAFF
CDR3nt: TGTGCCAGCAGGGGGACGGTCGACGACACTGAAGCTTTCTTT